This is a list of T cell receptor beta chains from one sample in a study of molecular identifiers for immune sequencing clone quantification. A single record per CDR3 protein comes from TCRdb applying MiXCR to the PCR reads. This table has approximately 550,000 distinct CDR3 sequences, 20% to 25% appearing once. Specimen: naive CD8+ T cells from blood, with Jurkat cell RNA spiked in. These receptor sequences come from a human donor in good health. Some libraries in this study had Jurkat cell RNA spiked in. Each CDR3 is given with its conserved first and last residue. The order of the fields is J gene, D gene, clone size, V gene, CDR3 protein, CDR3 DNA. D genes are given only for firm matches. A row's size may be missing; if present it is once, few, many or a size class.

J gene: TRBJ2-7; D gene: .; clone size: .; V gene: TRBV7-9; CDR3 protein: CASSPDWEQYF; CDR3 DNA: TGTGCCAGCAGCCCCGATTGGGAGCAGTACTTC
J gene: TRBJ2-5; D gene: .; clone size: .; V gene: TRBV7-8; CDR3 protein: CASSPAALLPLKETQYF; CDR3 DNA: TGTGCCAGCAGCCCCGCCGCTTTGCTACCTTTAAAAGAGACCCAGTACTTC
J gene: TRBJ1-1; D gene: .; clone size: many; V gene: TRBV29-1; CDR3 protein: CSVRTENTEAFF; CDR3 DNA: TGCAGCGTTCGGACAGAAAACACTGAAGCTTTCTTT
J gene: TRBJ1-1; D gene: .; clone size: few; V gene: TRBV27; CDR3 protein: CASSPNGRARRAFF; CDR3 DNA: TGTGCCAGCAGTCCAAACGGACGGGCCCGTCGAGCTTTCTTT
J gene: TRBJ2-7; D gene: .; clone size: many; V gene: TRBV24-1; CDR3 protein: CATSAYGYEQYF; CDR3 DNA: TGTGCCACCAGTGCCTACGGCTACGAGCAGTACTTC
J gene: TRBJ2-3; D gene: .; clone size: .; V gene: TRBV7-6; CDR3 protein: CAGSLGGGDTQYF; CDR3 DNA: TGTGCCGGCAGCTTGGGGGGCGGAGATACGCAGTATTTT
J gene: TRBJ2-1; D gene: TRBD1; clone size: many; V gene: TRBV7-9; CDR3 protein: CASSSGQGAWTEQFF; CDR3 DNA: TGTGCCAGCTCTTCAGGACAGGGGGCGTGGACTGAGCAGTTCTTC
J gene: TRBJ2-3; D gene: TRBD2; clone size: many; V gene: TRBV13; CDR3 protein: CASSLILPGGPGTDTQYF; CDR3 DNA: TGTGCCAGCAGCTTAATTTTACCGGGAGGGCCAGGAACAGATACGCAGTATTTT
J gene: TRBJ2-1; D gene: .; clone size: many; V gene: TRBV15; CDR3 protein: CATSRDVALYNEQFF; CDR3 DNA: TGTGCCACCAGCAGAGATGTGGCCCTATACAATGAGCAGTTCTTC
J gene: TRBJ1-3; D gene: .; clone size: .; V gene: TRBV19; CDR3 protein: CASSMGSRSSGNTIYF; CDR3 DNA: TGTGCCAGTAGTATGGGCAGCCGAAGCTCTGGAAACACCATATATTTT